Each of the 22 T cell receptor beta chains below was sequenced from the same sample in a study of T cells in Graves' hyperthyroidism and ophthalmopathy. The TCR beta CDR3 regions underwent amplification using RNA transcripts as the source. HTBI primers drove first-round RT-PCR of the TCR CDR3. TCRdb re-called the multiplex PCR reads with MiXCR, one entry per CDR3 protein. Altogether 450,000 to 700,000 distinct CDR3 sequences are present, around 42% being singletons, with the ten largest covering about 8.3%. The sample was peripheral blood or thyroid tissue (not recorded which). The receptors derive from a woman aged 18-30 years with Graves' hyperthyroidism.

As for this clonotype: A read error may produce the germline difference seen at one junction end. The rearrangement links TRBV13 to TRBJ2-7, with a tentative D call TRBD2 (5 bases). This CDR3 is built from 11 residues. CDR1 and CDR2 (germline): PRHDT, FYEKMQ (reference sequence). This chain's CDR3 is CASRLLGELYF. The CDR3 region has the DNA TGTGCCAGCAGGCTTCTCGGGGAGCTGTACTTC. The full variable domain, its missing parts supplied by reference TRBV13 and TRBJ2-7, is AAGVIQSPRHLIKEKRETATLKCYPIPRHDTVYWYQQGPGQDPQFLISFYEKMQSDKGSIPDRFSAQQFSDYHSELNMSSLELGDSALYFCASRLLGELYFGPGTRLTVT.

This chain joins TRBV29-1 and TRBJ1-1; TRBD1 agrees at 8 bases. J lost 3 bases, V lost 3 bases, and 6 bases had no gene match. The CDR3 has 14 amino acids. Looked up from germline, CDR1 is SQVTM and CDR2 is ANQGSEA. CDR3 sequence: CSVEKGTGYTEAFF. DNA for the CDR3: TGCAGCGTTGAGAAAGGGACAGGCTACACTGAAGCTTTCTTT.

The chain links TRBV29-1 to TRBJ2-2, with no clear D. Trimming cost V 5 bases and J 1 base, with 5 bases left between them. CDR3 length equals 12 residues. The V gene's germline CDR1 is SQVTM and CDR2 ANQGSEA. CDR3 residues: CSVSGNTGELFF. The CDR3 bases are TGCAGCGTTAGTGGGAACACCGGGGAGCTGTTTTTT.

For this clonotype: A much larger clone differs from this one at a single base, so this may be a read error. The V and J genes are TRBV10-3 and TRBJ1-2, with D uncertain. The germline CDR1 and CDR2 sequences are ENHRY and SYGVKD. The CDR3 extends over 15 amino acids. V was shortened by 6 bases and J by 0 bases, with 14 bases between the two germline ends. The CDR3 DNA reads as TGTGCCATCAGACCCTGGGCACAAGCTAACTATGGCTACACCTTC. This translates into CAIRPWAQANYGYTF.

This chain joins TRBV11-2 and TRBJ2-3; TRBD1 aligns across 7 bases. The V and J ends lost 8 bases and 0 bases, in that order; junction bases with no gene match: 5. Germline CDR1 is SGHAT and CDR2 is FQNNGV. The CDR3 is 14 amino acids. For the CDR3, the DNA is TGTGCCAGCGGATGGGACAGAAGCACAGATACGCAGTATTTT. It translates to CASGWDRSTDTQYF.

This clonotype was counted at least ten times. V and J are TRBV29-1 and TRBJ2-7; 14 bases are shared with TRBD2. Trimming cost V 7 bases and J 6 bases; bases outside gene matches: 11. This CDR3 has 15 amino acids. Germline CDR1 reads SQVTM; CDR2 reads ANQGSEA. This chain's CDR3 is CSAHSGLAGAGEQYF. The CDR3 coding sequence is TGCAGCGCCCATTCGGGACTAGCGGGAGCCGGCGAGCAGTACTTC.

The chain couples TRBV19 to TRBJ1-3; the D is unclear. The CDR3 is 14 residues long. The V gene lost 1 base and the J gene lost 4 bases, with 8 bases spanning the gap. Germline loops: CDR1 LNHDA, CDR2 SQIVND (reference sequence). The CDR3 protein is CASSIGASGNTIYF. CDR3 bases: TGTGCCAGTAGTATAGGGGCATCGGGAAACACCATATATTTT.

The CDR3 loop reads CSARYPGQGFSPLHF. The CDR3 DNA reads TGCAGTGCTAGGTACCCGGGACAGGGGTTTTCACCCCTCCACTTT. This chain joins TRBV20-1 and TRBJ1-6; 10 bases are shared with TRBD1. Germline lookup yields CDR1 DFQATT and CDR2 SNEGSKA (reference sequence). Trimming took 3 bases from V and 9 from J; bases not matched to a gene: 8. This CDR3 comprises 15 residues.

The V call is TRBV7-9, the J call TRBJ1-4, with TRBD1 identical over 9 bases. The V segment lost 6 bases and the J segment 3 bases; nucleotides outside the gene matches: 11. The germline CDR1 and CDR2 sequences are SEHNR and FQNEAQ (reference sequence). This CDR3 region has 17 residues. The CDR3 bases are TGTGCCAGCAGTTTATACAGGGGGCATGTAGCTAATGAAAAACTGTTTTTT. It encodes CASSLYRGHVANEKLFF.

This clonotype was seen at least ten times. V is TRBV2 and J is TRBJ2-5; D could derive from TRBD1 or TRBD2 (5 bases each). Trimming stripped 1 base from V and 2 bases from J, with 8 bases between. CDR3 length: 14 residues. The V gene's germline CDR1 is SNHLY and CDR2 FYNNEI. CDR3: CASSEVEGQETQYF. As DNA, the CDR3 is TGTGCCAGCAGTGAAGTCGAGGGGCAAGAGACCCAGTACTTC. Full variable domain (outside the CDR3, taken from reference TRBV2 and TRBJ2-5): EPEVTQTPSHQVTQMGQEVILRCVPISNHLYFYWYRQILGQKVEFLVSFYNNEISEKSEIFDDQFSVERPDGSNFTLKIRSTKLEDSAMYFCASSEVEGQETQYFGPGTRLLVL.

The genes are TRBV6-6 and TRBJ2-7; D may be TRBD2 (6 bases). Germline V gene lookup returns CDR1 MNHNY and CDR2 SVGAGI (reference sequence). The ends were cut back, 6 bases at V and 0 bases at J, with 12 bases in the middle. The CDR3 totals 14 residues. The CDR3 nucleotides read TGTGCCAGCAGGGCGGGGTTTGCCTCCTACGAGCAGTACTTC. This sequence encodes CASRAGFASYEQYF.

The CDR3 DNA follows: TGTGCCAGCACGCGGTTCCGGGAAAAACTGTTTTTT. Protein: CASTRFREKLFF. The rearrangement uses TRBV2 and TRBJ1-4, with unresolved D. The ends were cut back, 7 bases at V and 8 bases at J, with 11 bases in the middle. In germline, CDR1 is SNHLY, CDR2 FYNNEI. This CDR3 is built from 12 residues.

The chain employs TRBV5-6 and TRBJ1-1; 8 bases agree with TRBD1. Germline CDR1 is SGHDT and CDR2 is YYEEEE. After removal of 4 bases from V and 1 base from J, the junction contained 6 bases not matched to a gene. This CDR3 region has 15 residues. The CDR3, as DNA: TGTGCCAGCAGCGTGCCCGGGACAGGGAACACTGAAGCTTTCTTT. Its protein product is CASSVPGTGNTEAFF. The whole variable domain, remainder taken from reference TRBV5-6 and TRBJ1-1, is DAGVTQSPTHLIKTRGQQVTLRCSPKSGHDTVSWYQQALGQGPQFIFQYYEEEERQRGNFPDRFSGHQFPNYSSELNVNALLLGDSALYLCASSVPGTGNTEAFFGQGTRLTVV.

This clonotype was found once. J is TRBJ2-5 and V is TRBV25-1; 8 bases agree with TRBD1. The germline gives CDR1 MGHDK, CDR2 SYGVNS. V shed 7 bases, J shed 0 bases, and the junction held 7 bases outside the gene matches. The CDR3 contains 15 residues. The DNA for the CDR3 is TGTGCCAGCACCATATCAGGGGGCGACCAAGAGACCCAGTACTTC. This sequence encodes CASTISGGDQETQYF.

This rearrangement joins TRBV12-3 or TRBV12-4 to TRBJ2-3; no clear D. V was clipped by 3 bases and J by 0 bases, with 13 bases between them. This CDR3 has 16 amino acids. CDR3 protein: CASSFQTFFSTDTQYF. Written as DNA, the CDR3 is TGTGCCAGCAGTTTTCAGACCTTTTTTAGCACAGATACGCAGTATTTT.

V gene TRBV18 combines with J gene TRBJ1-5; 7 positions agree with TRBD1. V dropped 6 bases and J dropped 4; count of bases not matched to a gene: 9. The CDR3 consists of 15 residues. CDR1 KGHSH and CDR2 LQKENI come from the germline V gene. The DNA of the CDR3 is TGTGCCAGCTCGCCAGGGGGACAGCCAAATCAGCCCCAGCATTTT. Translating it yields CASSPGGQPNQPQHF.

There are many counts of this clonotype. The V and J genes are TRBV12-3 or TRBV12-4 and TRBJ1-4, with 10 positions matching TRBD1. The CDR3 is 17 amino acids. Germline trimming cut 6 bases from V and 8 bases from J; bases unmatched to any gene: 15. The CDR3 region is CASSLKRWTGGLEKLFF. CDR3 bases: TGTGCCAGCAGCCTTAAGCGCTGGACAGGGGGACTGGAAAAACTGTTTTTT.

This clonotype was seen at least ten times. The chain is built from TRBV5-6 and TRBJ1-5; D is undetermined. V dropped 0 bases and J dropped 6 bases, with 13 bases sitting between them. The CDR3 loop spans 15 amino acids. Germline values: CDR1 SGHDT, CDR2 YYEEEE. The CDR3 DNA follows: TGTGCCAGCAGCTTGGGGCCGGGCCTTCCTCAGCCCCAGCATTTT. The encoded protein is CASSLGPGLPQPQHF. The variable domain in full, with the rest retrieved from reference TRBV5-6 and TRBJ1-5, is DAGVTQSPTHLIKTRGQQVTLRCSPKSGHDTVSWYQQALGQGPQFIFQYYEEEERQRGNFPDRFSGHQFPNYSSELNVNALLLGDSALYLCASSLGPGLPQPQHFGDGTRLSIL.

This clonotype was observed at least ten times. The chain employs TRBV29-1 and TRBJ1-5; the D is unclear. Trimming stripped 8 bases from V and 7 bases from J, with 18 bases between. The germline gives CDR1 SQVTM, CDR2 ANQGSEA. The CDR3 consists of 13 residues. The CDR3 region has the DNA TGCAGCTATTCCCCAGGATCTCAGCAGCCCCAGCATTTT. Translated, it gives CSYSPGSQQPQHF.

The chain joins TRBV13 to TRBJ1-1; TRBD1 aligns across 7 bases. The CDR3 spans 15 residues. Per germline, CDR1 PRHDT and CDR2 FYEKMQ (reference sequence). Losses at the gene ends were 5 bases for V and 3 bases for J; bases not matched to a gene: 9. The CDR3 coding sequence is TGTGCCAGCAGCGATCGGACAGGAAGGGACACTGAAGCTTTCTTT. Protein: CASSDRTGRDTEAFF.

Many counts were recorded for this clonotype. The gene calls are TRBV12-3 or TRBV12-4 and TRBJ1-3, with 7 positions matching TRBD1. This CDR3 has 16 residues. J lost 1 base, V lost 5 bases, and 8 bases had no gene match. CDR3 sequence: CASSSRQGVSGNTIYF. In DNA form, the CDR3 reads TGTGCCAGCAGTAGCCGACAGGGAGTGTCTGGAAACACCATATATTTT.

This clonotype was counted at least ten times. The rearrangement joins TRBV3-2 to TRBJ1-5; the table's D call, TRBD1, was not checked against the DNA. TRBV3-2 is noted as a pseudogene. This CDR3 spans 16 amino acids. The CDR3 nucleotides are TGTGCCAGCAGCCAAACCCGGCAGGGGCGCAATCAGCCCCAGCATTTT. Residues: CASSQTRQGRNQPQHF.